The sequence of this T cell receptor beta chain was determined in a study of shared clonotypes between healthy human individuals. Whole-study findings and limits: Relative to their counterparts shared across all four donors, non-shared clonotypes exhibited diminished generation probabilities. Inspection by rarefaction showed sorted-subset sequencing to be incomplete despite large depth.

A split of CD4+ cells into CD45RA+ naive and CD45RA-negative memory subsets was performed. About this clone: Its target is not known.

The CDR3 consists of 15 residues. CDR1 and CDR2 from the germline V gene are MNHEY and SVGAGI. Trimming removed 5 bases at V and 1 base at J, with 12 bases between. Some 30,000 T cell genomes (approximately 0.2 ug DNA) went into each sorted-subset replicate. Libraries were prepared by immunoSEQ multiplex PCR; TCRdb keeps only in-frame clonotypes and omits some of them. This sample has 330,000 or so clones, with approximately 74% found just once. The sample was memory CD4+ T cells sorted from blood. As for subset: CD45RA-negative fraction. The receptor's source is a man aged 25 to 40 in good health. The chain employs TRBV6-5 and TRBJ2-1; TRBD2 is a possible D gene (6 bases). In DNA form, the CDR3 reads TGTGCCAGCAGTCTCGGGAGTTGGTCCTACAATGAGCAGTTCTTC. Its translation: CASSLGSWSYNEQFF.